This is a list of T cell receptor beta chains from one sample in a study of siplizumab effects on memory and regulatory T cells. The table came from immunoSEQ multiplex PCR; TCRdb's copy has only in-frame clones and leaves some out. The sample comprises about 100,000 clones, 91% of which are singletons, and 0.15% rests with the top ten. The sample consisted of CD4+ T cells sorted from blood. These receptor sequences come from a human donor in good health. CDR3s include the opening cysteine and the closing phenylalanine or tryptophan. A D gene is named only where the DNA matches it firmly.

d_gene	v_gene	j_gene	CDR3nt	CDR3aa
.	TRBV7-7	TRBJ2-7	TGTGCCAGCAGCTTTACCCCGTACGAGCAGTACTTC	CASSFTPYEQYF
TRBD1	TRBV4-3	TRBJ1-1	TGCGCCAGCAGCCCAGAGGTATTGGGGACAGGGCCAGCTTTCTTT	CASSPEVLGTGPAFF
.	TRBV18	TRBJ1-1	TGTGCCAGCTCATTCGGACAGCCTATGAACACTGAAGCTTTCTTT	CASSFGQPMNTEAFF
.	TRBV5-1	TRBJ1-2	TGCGCCAGCAGCTGGGCGGATAACTATGGCTACACCTTC	CASSWADNYGYTF
TRBD1	TRBV7-2	TRBJ2-1	TGTGCCAGCGCACGGGGACAGGGGAGTAATGAGCAGTTCTTC	CASARGQGSNEQFF
.	TRBV5-1	TRBJ1-1	TGCGCCAGCAGCGGCGGGACGGGAAACACTGAAGCTTTCTTT	CASSGGTGNTEAFF
TRBD1	TRBV29-1	TRBJ2-1	TGCAGCGTTGAAGAGACTGACAGGGGGTTCTTC	CSVEETDRGFF
.	TRBV14	TRBJ2-2	TGTGCCAGCAGCCAAGATTTAAACACCGGGGAGCTGTTTTTT	CASSQDLNTGELFF
.	TRBV25-1	TRBJ2-3	TGTGCCAGCAGTGAATACCTCTGGAGTATTACAGATACGCAGTATTTT	CASSEYLWSITDTQYF
.	TRBV4-3	TRBJ1-1	TGCGCCAGCAGCCCCGCTGGGGTAAGGGGCACTGAAGCTTTCTTT	CASSPAGVRGTEAFF
.	TRBV6-1	TRBJ2-1	TGTGCCAGCAGCCCCACCCCCACAGCTGTTGAGCAGTTCTTC	CASSPTPTAVEQFF